A selection of T cell receptor beta chains follows, all from one sample in a study of human T cells and chemical hapten exposure. TCRdb re-analysed the RACE reads in MiXCR, keeping a single row per CDR3 protein. The repertoire holds 300,000 to 450,000 distinct CDR3 sequences, with approximately 5% as singletons. The starting material was whole blood, obtained in connection with sensitization to the hapten diphenylcyclopropenone (DPC). The receptors here all came from a woman between 50 and 59 years old with alopecia areata. Some clones in this sample may be carry-over from other donors' samples. The conserved cysteine and the conserved F or W are not part of the CDR3 here. Clone sizes are given selectively: once, few, many, or a class where the clone is expanded.

>8|TRBV12-3/TRBV12-4|TRBJ1-2|few
ASGTGGYT
>14|TRBV11-1|TRBJ2-2|few
ASSQGLAGLTGELF
>8|TRBV28|TRBJ2-7|few
ATGIWEQY
>13|TRBV2|TRBJ2-3|few
ASSEFGVSTDTQY
>15|TRBV9|TRBJ1-1|NA
ASSVGDTSKMNTEAF
>14|TRBV5-4|TRBJ2-1|many
ASSFQADRGMNEQF
>13|TRBV5-1|TRBJ2-6|few
ASSSRHTGANVLT
>13|TRBV7-2|TRBJ1-3|many
ASSRDVLSGNTIY
>13|TRBV5-1|TRBJ2-1|many
ASSLEGLADNEQF
>12|TRBV12-3/TRBV12-4|TRBJ1-5|many
ASRPGTGNQPQH
>11|TRBV6-5|TRBJ2-7|many
ASTAGTLYEQY
>11|TRBV20-1|TRBJ2-7|few
SARMAASYEQY
>11|TRBV30|TRBJ2-7|NA
AWSGDSYYEQY
>14|TRBV19|TRBJ2-2|NA
ASTRGQGRVTGELF
>12|TRBV7-9|TRBJ1-1|many
ASSLVGMNTEAF
>12|TRBV20-1|TRBJ2-3|many
SAQLVVVGDTQY
>13|TRBV27|TRBJ1-1|many
ASSSAQVPGAEAF
>13|TRBV5-4|TRBJ1-2|NA
ASSLGGESNYGYT
>14|TRBV4-1|TRBJ2-3|few
ASSQDPAGITDTQY
>11|TRBV11-2|TRBJ2-1|few
ASSSSGGNEQF
>11|TRBV6-2/TRBV6-3|TRBJ1-1|few
ASRDTVNTEAF
>12|TRBV6-6|TRBJ1-1|many
ASSYNGQNTEAF
>14|TRBV5-1|TRBJ2-1|many
ASSWEGLAGLNEQF
>12|TRBV28|TRBJ1-1|many
ASSFAGGEWESF
>15|TRBV4-2|TRBJ2-3|few
ASSQEIGGARADTQY
>13|TRBV14|TRBJ2-3|NA
ASSEDTSPSDTQY
>16|TRBV7-3|TRBJ1-4|few
ASSPPDRGRSTNEKLF
>12|TRBV5-1|TRBJ2-5|NA
ASSLSSPQETQY
>14|TRBV11-2|TRBJ1-4|many
ASSLTGGTTNEKLF
>11|TRBV7-9|TRBJ1-5|many
ASSWGLDQPQH
>13|TRBV6-1|TRBJ2-3|NA
ASSGGTGRTDTQY
>14|TRBV6-1|TRBJ1-1|NA
ASSEVLFSSNTEAF
>13|TRBV6-2/TRBV6-3|TRBJ2-7|NA
ASSTTSGGAYEQY
>14|TRBV6-5|TRBJ1-2|many
ASSAGTGGWEYGYT
>16|TRBV6-1|TRBJ1-5|NA
ASSRQGPPAFSNQPQH
>11|TRBV28|TRBJ2-3|many
ASSAGHTDTQY
>12|TRBV5-6|TRBJ1-2|few
ASSLEPREAGYT
>13|TRBV29-1|TRBJ2-7|many
SVFKWRVTSYEQY
>13|TRBV6-2/TRBV6-3|TRBJ1-5|many
ASSSGQARSQPQH
>13|TRBV7-9|TRBJ1-4|many
ASSPSGTGNEKLF